Listed below are T cell receptor beta chains from one sample, sequenced in a study of blood T cell repertoires in COVID-19. Assay: immunoSEQ multiplex PCR; the TCRdb copy retains only in-frame clones and omits some. The data contain roughly 280,000 clones, 75% to 90% of them singletons. The specimen sequenced was peripheral blood. All receptors derive from a man aged 55 to 70 who had recovered from COVID-19. The CDR3 runs from the conserved cysteine through the conserved F or W. A D gene is named only where the DNA matches it firmly.

CDR3 protein: CASSPRKNIQYF; D gene: -; V gene: TRBV7-2; J gene: TRBJ2-4
CDR3 protein: CASSGWRNTEAFF; D gene: -; V gene: TRBV18; J gene: TRBJ1-1
CDR3 protein: CASSSLRVGTEAFF; D gene: -; V gene: TRBV28; J gene: TRBJ1-1
CDR3 protein: CASSQGERHGYTF; D gene: -; V gene: TRBV7-2; J gene: TRBJ1-2
CDR3 protein: CASSLGGGGNQPQHF; D gene: -; V gene: TRBV6-5; J gene: TRBJ1-5
CDR3 protein: CASRGFAAGEHEQYF; D gene: TRBD2; V gene: TRBV19; J gene: TRBJ2-7
CDR3 protein: CASSAGTSGYNEQFF; D gene: TRBD2; V gene: TRBV2; J gene: TRBJ2-1
CDR3 protein: CATSQLASRYTQYF; D gene: -; V gene: TRBV7-2; J gene: TRBJ2-3
CDR3 protein: CASRLNTGELFF; D gene: -; V gene: TRBV6-5; J gene: TRBJ2-2
CDR3 protein: CASSSNRGAYEQYF; D gene: TRBD1; V gene: TRBV27; J gene: TRBJ2-7
CDR3 protein: CASSLRGSTGELFF; D gene: -; V gene: TRBV14; J gene: TRBJ2-2
CDR3 protein: CASSQAGLHAFF; D gene: -; V gene: TRBV3-1/TRBV3-2; J gene: TRBJ1-1
CDR3 protein: CASATPGQPQHF; D gene: -; V gene: TRBV2; J gene: TRBJ1-5
CDR3 protein: CASSVGPGAPYEQYF; D gene: -; V gene: TRBV9; J gene: TRBJ2-7
CDR3 protein: CSASRGAGTGELFF; D gene: -; V gene: TRBV20-1; J gene: TRBJ2-2
CDR3 protein: CAISRSGTGATGELFF; D gene: TRBD1; V gene: TRBV10-3; J gene: TRBJ2-2
CDR3 protein: CASTQGQGKYQPQHF; D gene: TRBD1; V gene: TRBV6-6; J gene: TRBJ1-5
CDR3 protein: CASRRTGRYEQYF; D gene: TRBD1; V gene: TRBV5-1; J gene: TRBJ2-7
CDR3 protein: CATQDRGKGNTIYF; D gene: TRBD1; V gene: TRBV6-6; J gene: TRBJ1-3
CDR3 protein: CATSRGGGAAYEQYF; D gene: -; V gene: TRBV15; J gene: TRBJ2-7
CDR3 protein: CASSEQGYEQYF; D gene: -; V gene: TRBV10-2; J gene: TRBJ2-7
CDR3 protein: CASSLQGYGANVLTF; D gene: TRBD1; V gene: TRBV5-6; J gene: TRBJ2-6
CDR3 protein: CASSVYRGTDTQYF; D gene: -; V gene: TRBV2; J gene: TRBJ2-3
CDR3 protein: CASSQSGTGANEQFF; D gene: TRBD1; V gene: TRBV4-1; J gene: TRBJ2-1
CDR3 protein: CSARKPGDEQYF; D gene: -; V gene: TRBV29-1; J gene: TRBJ2-7
CDR3 protein: CASSLFGGVNEKLFF; D gene: -; V gene: TRBV5-1; J gene: TRBJ1-4
CDR3 protein: CASTKWPGDEAFF; D gene: -; V gene: TRBV2; J gene: TRBJ1-1
CDR3 protein: CASSLELGIYNEQFF; D gene: -; V gene: TRBV5-1; J gene: TRBJ2-1
CDR3 protein: CASKKGPEGLGGYTF; D gene: -; V gene: TRBV19; J gene: TRBJ1-2
CDR3 protein: CSASSFGGYQETQYF; D gene: -; V gene: TRBV20-1; J gene: TRBJ2-5
CDR3 protein: CASSLSDTRTQYF; D gene: -; V gene: TRBV11-2; J gene: TRBJ2-3
CDR3 protein: CASSGTGSSPLHF; D gene: -; V gene: TRBV2; J gene: TRBJ1-6
CDR3 protein: CSVDRTGENYEQYF; D gene: TRBD1; V gene: TRBV29-1; J gene: TRBJ2-7
CDR3 protein: CATSDALGGGIDTQYF; D gene: -; V gene: TRBV24-1; J gene: TRBJ2-3
CDR3 protein: CASRGTGGNTEAFF; D gene: TRBD1; V gene: TRBV6-5; J gene: TRBJ1-1
CDR3 protein: CASSEALSRGDYGYTF; D gene: -; V gene: TRBV2; J gene: TRBJ1-2
CDR3 protein: CASSSWGDTEAFF; D gene: -; V gene: TRBV6-5; J gene: TRBJ1-1
CDR3 protein: CATRRVGLSNQPQHF; D gene: -; V gene: TRBV19; J gene: TRBJ1-5
CDR3 protein: CASSFGLAGPNNEQFF; D gene: TRBD2; V gene: TRBV5-1; J gene: TRBJ2-1
CDR3 protein: CASSLVAGSTDTQYF; D gene: -; V gene: TRBV7-9; J gene: TRBJ2-3
CDR3 protein: CASSSPYSNQPQHF; D gene: -; V gene: TRBV7-2; J gene: TRBJ1-5
CDR3 protein: CASRDRGGGYYEQYF; D gene: -; V gene: TRBV6-6; J gene: TRBJ2-7
CDR3 protein: CASSLGDRGYEQYF; D gene: TRBD1; V gene: TRBV7-2; J gene: TRBJ2-7
CDR3 protein: CASSLPGQRYTF; D gene: -; V gene: TRBV7-3; J gene: TRBJ1-2
CDR3 protein: CASSIIRTANSGANVLTF; D gene: -; V gene: TRBV19; J gene: TRBJ2-6
CDR3 protein: CASNAGGMGSPLHF; D gene: -; V gene: TRBV28; J gene: TRBJ1-6
CDR3 protein: CASSKERDTPYKETQYF; D gene: -; V gene: TRBV21-1; J gene: TRBJ2-5
CDR3 protein: CAGAWTASNSPLHF; D gene: -; V gene: TRBV30; J gene: TRBJ1-6
CDR3 protein: CASSQGTGQGNTGELFF; D gene: TRBD1; V gene: TRBV4-2; J gene: TRBJ2-2
CDR3 protein: CASSLKGLADYEQYF; D gene: TRBD2; V gene: TRBV27; J gene: TRBJ2-7
CDR3 protein: CASTQTESSYNEQFF; D gene: -; V gene: TRBV6-6; J gene: TRBJ2-1